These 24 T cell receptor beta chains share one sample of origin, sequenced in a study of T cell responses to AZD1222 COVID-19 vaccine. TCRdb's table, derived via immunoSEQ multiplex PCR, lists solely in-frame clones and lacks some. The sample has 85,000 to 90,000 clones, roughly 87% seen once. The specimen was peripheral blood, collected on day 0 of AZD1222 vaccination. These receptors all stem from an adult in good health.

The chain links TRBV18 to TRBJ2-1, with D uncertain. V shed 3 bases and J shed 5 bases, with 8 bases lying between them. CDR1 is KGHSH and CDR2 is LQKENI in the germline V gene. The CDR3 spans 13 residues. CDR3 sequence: CASSPRLNNEQFF. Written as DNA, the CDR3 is TGTGCCAGCTCACCCAGACTCAACAATGAGCAGTTCTTC. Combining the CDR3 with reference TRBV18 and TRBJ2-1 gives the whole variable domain NAGVMQNPRHLVRRRGQEARLRCSPMKGHSHVYWYRQLPEEGLKFMVYLQKENIIDESGMPKERFSAEFPKEGPSILRIQQVVRGDSAAYFCASSPRLNNEQFFGPGTRLTVL.

The CDR3 DNA is TGTGCCAGCAGTTGGACGGACTATGGCTACACCTTC. Its translation: CASSWTDYGYTF. This sequence joins TRBV28 and TRBJ1-2, with D unresolved. The CDR3 spans 12 residues. Germline V lookup: CDR1 MDHEN, CDR2 SYDVKM. Trimming took off 4 bases at V and 3 bases at J, with 6 bases between the two ends.

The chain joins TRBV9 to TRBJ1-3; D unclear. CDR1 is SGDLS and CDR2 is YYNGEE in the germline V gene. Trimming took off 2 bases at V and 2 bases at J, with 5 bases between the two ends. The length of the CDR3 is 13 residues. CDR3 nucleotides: TGTGCCAGCAGCGTCTCTGCTGGAAACACCATATATTTT. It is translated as CASSVSAGNTIYF.

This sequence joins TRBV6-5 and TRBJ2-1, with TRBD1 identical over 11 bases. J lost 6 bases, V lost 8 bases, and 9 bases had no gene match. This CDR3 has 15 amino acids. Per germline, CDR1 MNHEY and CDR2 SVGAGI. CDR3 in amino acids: CASFSGGTGGNEQFF. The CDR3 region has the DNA TGTGCCAGCTTTTCGGGAGGGACAGGGGGCAATGAGCAGTTCTTC.

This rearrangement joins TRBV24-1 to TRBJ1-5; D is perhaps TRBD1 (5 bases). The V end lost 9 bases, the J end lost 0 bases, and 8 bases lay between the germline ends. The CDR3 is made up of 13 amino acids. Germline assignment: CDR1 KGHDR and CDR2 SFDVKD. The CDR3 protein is CATGGYSNQPQHF. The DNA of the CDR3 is TGTGCCACCGGGGGGTATAGCAATCAGCCCCAGCATTTT.

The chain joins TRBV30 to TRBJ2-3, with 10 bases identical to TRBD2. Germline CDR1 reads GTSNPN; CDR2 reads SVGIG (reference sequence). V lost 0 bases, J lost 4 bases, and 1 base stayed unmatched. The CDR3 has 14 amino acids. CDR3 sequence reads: CAWSVAGGPDTQYF. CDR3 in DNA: TGTGCCTGGAGTGTAGCGGGAGGGCCAGATACGCAGTATTTT.

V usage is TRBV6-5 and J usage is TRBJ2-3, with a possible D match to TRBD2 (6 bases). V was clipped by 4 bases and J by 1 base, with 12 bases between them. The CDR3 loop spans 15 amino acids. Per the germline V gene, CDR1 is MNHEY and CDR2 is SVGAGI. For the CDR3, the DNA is TGTGCCAGCAGTTTGGGGGGAGCTGGCACAGATACGCAGTATTTT. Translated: CASSLGGAGTDTQYF.

The CDR3 sequence is CASSLYTGTYEQYF. The CDR3 nucleotides read TGTGCCAGCAGTTTATACACCGGCACCTACGAGCAGTACTTC. The genes are TRBV28 and TRBJ2-7, with no clear D. V was cut by 1 base and J by 2 bases, with 9 bases left in between. The CDR3 spans 14 residues. CDR1 and CDR2 (germline): MDHEN, SYDVKM. The full variable domain, rest sourced from reference TRBV28 and TRBJ2-7, is DVKVTQSSRYLVKRTGEKVFLECVQDMDHENMFWYRQDPGLGLRLIYFSYDVKMKEKGDIPEGYSVSREKKERFSLILESASTNQTSMYLCASSLYTGTYEQYFGPGTRLTVT.

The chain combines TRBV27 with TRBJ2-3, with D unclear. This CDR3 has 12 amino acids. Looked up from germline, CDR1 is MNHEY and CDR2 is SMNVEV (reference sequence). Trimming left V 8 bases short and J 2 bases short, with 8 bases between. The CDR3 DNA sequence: TGTGCCAGCCAGGACCTCACAGATACGCAGTATTTT. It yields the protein CASQDLTDTQYF.

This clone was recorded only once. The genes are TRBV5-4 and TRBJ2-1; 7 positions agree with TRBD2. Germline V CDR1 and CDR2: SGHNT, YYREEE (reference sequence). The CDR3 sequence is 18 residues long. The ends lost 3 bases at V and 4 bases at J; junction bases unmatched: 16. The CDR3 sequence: CASSSTTSARTKYNEQFF. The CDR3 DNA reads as TGTGCCAGCAGCTCGACCACTAGCGCCCGAACCAAATACAATGAGCAGTTCTTC.

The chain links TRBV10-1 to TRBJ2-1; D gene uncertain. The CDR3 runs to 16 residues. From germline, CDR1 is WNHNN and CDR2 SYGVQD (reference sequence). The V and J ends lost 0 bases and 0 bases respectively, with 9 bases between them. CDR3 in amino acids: CASSESLGYSYNEQFF. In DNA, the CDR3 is TGCGCCAGCAGTGAGTCTCTAGGCTACTCCTACAATGAGCAGTTCTTC.

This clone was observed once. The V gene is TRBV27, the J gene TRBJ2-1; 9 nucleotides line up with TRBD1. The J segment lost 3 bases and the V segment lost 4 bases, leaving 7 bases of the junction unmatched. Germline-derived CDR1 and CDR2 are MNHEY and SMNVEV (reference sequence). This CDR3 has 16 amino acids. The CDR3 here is CASSSTGTGFYNEQFF. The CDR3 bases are TGTGCCAGCAGTTCAACCGGGACAGGGTTCTACAATGAGCAGTTCTTC.

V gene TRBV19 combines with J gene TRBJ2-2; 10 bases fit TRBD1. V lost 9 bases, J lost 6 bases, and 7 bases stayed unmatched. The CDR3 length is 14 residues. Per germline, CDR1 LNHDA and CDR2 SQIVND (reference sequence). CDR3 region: CASRDRGNAGELFF. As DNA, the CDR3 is TGTGCCAGCCGGGACAGGGGAAACGCCGGGGAGCTGTTTTTT.

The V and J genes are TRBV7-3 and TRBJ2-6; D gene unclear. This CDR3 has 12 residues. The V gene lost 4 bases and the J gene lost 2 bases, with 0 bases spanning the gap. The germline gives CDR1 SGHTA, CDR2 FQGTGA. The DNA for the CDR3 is TGTGCCAGCAGCTCTGGGGCCAACGTCCTGACTTTC. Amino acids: CASSSGANVLTF.

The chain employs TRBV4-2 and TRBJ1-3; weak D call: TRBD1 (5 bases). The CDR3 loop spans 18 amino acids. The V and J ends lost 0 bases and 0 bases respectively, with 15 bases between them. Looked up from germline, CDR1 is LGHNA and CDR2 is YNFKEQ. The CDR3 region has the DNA TGTGCCAGCAGCCAAGACTTGGGGGGAGTAAACTCTGGAAACACCATATATTTT. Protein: CASSQDLGGVNSGNTIYF.

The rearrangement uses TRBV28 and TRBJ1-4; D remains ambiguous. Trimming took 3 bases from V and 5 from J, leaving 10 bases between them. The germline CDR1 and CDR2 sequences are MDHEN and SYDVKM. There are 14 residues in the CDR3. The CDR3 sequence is CASSLIGRNEKLFF. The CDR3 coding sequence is TGTGCCAGCAGTTTGATAGGCAGGAATGAAAAACTGTTTTTT.

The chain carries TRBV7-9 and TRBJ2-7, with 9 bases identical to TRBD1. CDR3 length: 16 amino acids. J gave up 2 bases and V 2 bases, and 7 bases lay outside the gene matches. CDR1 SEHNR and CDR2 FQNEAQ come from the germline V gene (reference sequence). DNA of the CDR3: TGTGCCAGCAGCTTAAACGGGGGGACAGGGCCCTACGAGCAGTACTTC. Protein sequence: CASSLNGGTGPYEQYF.

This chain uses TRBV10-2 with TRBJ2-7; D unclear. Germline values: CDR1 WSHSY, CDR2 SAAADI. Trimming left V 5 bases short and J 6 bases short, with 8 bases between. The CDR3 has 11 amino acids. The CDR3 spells CASSSLSEQYF. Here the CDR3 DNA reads TGCGCCAGCAGTTCCCTTTCCGAGCAGTACTTC.

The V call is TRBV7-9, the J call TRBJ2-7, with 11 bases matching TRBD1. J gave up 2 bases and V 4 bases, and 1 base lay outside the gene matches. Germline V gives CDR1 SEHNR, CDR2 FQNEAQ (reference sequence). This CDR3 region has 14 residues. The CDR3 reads CASSSGQGAYEQYF. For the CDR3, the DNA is TGTGCCAGCAGCTCGGGACAGGGGGCCTACGAGCAGTACTTC.

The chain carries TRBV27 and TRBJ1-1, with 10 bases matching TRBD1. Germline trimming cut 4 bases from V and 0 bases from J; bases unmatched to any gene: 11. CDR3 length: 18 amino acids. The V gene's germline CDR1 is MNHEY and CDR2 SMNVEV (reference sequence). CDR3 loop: CASSSLLPTGGLNTEAFF. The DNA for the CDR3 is TGTGCCAGCAGTTCCCTCCTCCCGACAGGGGGCCTGAACACTGAAGCTTTCTTT.

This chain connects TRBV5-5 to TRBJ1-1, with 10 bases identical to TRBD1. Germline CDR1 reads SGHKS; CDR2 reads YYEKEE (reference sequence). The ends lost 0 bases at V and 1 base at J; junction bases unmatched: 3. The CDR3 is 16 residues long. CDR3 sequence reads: CASSLETGGRNTEAFF. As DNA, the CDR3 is TGTGCCAGCAGCTTGGAGACAGGGGGCAGGAACACTGAAGCTTTCTTT.

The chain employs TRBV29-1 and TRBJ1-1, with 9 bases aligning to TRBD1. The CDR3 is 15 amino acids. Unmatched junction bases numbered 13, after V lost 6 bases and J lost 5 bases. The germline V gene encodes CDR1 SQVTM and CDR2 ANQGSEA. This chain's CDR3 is CSVKGGQGMSTEAFF. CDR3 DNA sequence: TGCAGCGTGAAGGGGGGACAGGGAATGTCGACTGAAGCTTTCTTT.

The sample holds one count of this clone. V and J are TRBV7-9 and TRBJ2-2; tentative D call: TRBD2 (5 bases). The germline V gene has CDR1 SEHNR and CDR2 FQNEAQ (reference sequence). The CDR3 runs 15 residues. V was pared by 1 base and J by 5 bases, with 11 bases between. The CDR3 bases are TGTGCCAGCAGCTTAGGAGGGTTGAGGACCGGGGAGCTGTTTTTT. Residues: CASSLGGLRTGELFF. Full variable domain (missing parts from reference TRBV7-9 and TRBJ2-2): DTGVSQNPRHKITKRGQNVTFRCDPISEHNRLYWYRQTLGQGPEFLTYFQNEAQLEKSRLLSDRFSAERPKGSFSTLEIQRTEQGDSAMYLCASSLGGLRTGELFFGEGSRLTVL.

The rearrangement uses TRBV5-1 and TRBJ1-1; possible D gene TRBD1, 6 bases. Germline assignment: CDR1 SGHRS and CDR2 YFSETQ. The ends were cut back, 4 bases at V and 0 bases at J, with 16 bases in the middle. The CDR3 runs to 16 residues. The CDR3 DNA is TGCGCCAGCAGCCATGACAGGCGCTCCATGAACACTGAAGCTTTCTTT. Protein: CASSHDRRSMNTEAFF.